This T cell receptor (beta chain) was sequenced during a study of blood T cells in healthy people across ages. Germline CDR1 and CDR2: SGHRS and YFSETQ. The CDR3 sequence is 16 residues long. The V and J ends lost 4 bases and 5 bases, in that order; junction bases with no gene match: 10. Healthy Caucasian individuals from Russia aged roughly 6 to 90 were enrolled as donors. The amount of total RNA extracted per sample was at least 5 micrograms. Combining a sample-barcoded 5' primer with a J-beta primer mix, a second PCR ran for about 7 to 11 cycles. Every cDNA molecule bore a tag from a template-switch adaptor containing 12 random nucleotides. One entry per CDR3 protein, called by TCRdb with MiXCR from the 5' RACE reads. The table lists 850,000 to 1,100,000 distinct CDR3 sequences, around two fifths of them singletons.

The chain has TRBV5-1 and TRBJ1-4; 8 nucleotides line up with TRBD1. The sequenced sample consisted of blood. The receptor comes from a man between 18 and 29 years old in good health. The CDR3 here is CASSPDPQGANEKLFF. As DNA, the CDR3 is TGCGCCAGCAGCCCGGACCCTCAGGGGGCAAATGAAAAACTGTTTTTT.